Listed below are T cell receptor beta chains from one sample, sequenced in a study of T-cell reconstitution after alpha-beta-depleted transplantation in children. TCRdb re-derived calls from the PCR reads in MiXCR, one entry per CDR3 protein. The sample has 780,000 or so distinct CDR3 sequences; roughly 16% are singletons. Sequenced material: PBMCs, mostly from graft donor cells, taken 360 days after TCRalphabeta/CD19-depleted stem cell transplant. Receptors originate from a male patient aged 5 to 17 who had a stem cell transplant for acute lymphoblastic leukemia, so the T cells may come from the graft donor. Both conserved end residues are part of each CDR3. A D gene is named only where the DNA matches it firmly. Rows may omit the clone size; those that give it use once, few, many or a size class.

D gene	J gene	clone size	V gene	CDR3 protein	CDR3 DNA
.	TRBJ2-6	.	TRBV5-1	CASSLFLDRSRASGANVLTF	TGCGCCAGCAGCTTGTTCCTCGACAGGTCCAGAGCCTCTGGGGCCAACGTCCTGACTTTC
.	TRBJ2-6	many	TRBV18	CASSPPSSGANVLTF	TGTGCCAGCAGCCCTCCTAGCTCTGGGGCCAACGTCCTGACTTTC
.	TRBJ2-7	many	TRBV5-1	CASSLVTPYEQYF	TGCGCCAGCAGCTTGGTGACGCCCTACGAGCAGTACTTC
TRBD2	TRBJ2-7	few	TRBV20-1	CSAVTSGVTEQYF	TGCAGTGCGGTGACTAGCGGGGTTACCGAGCAGTACTTC
.	TRBJ2-2	few	TRBV5-1	CASSWAQVGNGELFF	TGCGCCAGCAGCTGGGCGCAGGTTGGGAACGGGGAGCTGTTTTTT
.	TRBJ2-5	.	TRBV27	CASSLSGMKTQYF	TGTGCCAGCAGTTTAAGTGGGATGAAGACCCAGTACTTC
TRBD2	TRBJ2-3	.	TRBV24-1	CATTNSGISDTQYF	TGTGCCACCACTAATAGCGGGATATCAGATACGCAGTATTTT
.	TRBJ2-3	.	TRBV5-1	CVTPDTQYF	TGCGTTACGCCAGATACGCAGTATTTT
TRBD2	TRBJ2-1	many	TRBV12-3/TRBV12-4	CASTGGHNEQFF	TGTGCCAGCACGGGAGGGCACAATGAGCAGTTCTTC
.	TRBJ2-2	few	TRBV14	CASSHLYPDTGELFF	TGTGCCAGCAGCCACCTTTATCCGGACACCGGGGAGCTGTTTTTT
.	TRBJ2-6	.	TRBV9	CASSVAITGGANVLTF	TGTGCCAGCAGCGTAGCTATAACCGGTGGGGCCAACGTCCTGACTTTC
.	TRBJ2-1	.	TRBV12-3/TRBV12-4	CASCGPLSYNEQFF	TGTGCCAGCTGCGGACCGCTATCCTACAATGAGCAGTTCTTC
TRBD2	TRBJ2-5	.	TRBV3-1	CASSQDRELAEQETQYF	TGTGCCAGCAGCCAAGACAGGGAACTAGCGGAACAAGAGACCCAGTACTTC
.	TRBJ2-1	.	TRBV18	CASSQYREFDANEQFF	TGTGCCAGCTCGCAATACCGGGAGTTCGATGCGAATGAGCAGTTCTTC
TRBD2	TRBJ2-7	few	TRBV7-6	CASSPGLAANQYF	TGTGCCAGCAGTCCGGGACTAGCGGCCAATCAGTACTTC
TRBD1	TRBJ2-7	.	TRBV6-5	CASSTTGPYEQYF	TGTGCCAGCAGTACGACAGGGCCCTACGAGCAGTACTTC
.	TRBJ2-5	.	TRBV14	CASSHFQETQYF	TGTGCCAGCAGCCATTTTCAAGAGACCCAGTACTTC
TRBD2	TRBJ2-3	many	TRBV6-4	CASSSARLAGAPSTDTQYF	TGTGCCAGCAGCTCCGCTCGACTAGCGGGAGCCCCTAGCACAGATACGCAGTATTTT
.	TRBJ2-1	few	TRBV27	CASSLGRGSEQFF	TGTGCCAGCAGTTTAGGGCGAGGTAGTGAGCAGTTCTTC
TRBD1	TRBJ1-4	few	TRBV7-9	CASSWDRGVDEKLFF	TGTGCCAGCAGCTGGGACAGGGGAGTCGATGAAAAACTGTTTTTT
.	TRBJ1-5	few	TRBV6-5	CASSRINQPQHF	TGTGCCAGCAGTCGGATTAATCAGCCCCAGCATTTT
.	TRBJ1-2	few	TRBV12-3/TRBV12-4	CASSFWAAGYTF	TGTGCCAGCAGTTTTTGGGCAGCTGGCTACACCTTC
.	TRBJ2-7	few	TRBV10-3	CAISEGGGVLSEQYF	TGTGCCATCAGTGAAGGGGGGGGAGTCCTCTCCGAGCAGTACTTC
.	TRBJ1-2	.	TRBV29-1	CSVFFQGTNYGYTF	TGCAGCGTCTTTTTCCAGGGCACTAACTATGGCTACACCTTC
.	TRBJ2-1	.	TRBV13	CASSPLVANEQFF	TGTGCCAGCAGCCCGTTAGTGGCTAATGAGCAGTTCTTC